Listed below are T cell receptor beta chains from one sample, sequenced in a study of human T cells and chemical hapten exposure. TCRdb re-called the RACE reads with MiXCR, one entry per CDR3 protein. The table shows approximately 100,000 distinct CDR3 sequences, with 9.5% to 15% occurring only once. The material sequenced was whole blood, taken in connection with sensitization to the hapten diphenylcyclopropenone (DPC). All receptors derive from a woman aged 45-59 years with alopecia areata. Some clones in this sample may be carry-over from other donors' samples. CDR3s leave out the opening cysteine and the closing phenylalanine or tryptophan.

CDR3 protein | J gene | V gene
ASSLPDTNVRASYEQY | TRBJ2-7 | TRBV2
ASSLGTGGREAF | TRBJ1-1 | TRBV12-3/TRBV12-4
ASSKTGNTGELF | TRBJ2-2 | TRBV25-1
SARVPTAMGQPQH | TRBJ1-5 | TRBV20-1
ASSLEFQTKAF | TRBJ1-1 | TRBV7-2
ASSRTGSGNYGYT | TRBJ1-2 | TRBV6-1
ASSFETGSETQY | TRBJ2-5 | TRBV12-3/TRBV12-4
ASSRDWTGSEQY | TRBJ2-7 | TRBV18
SARVSGGRGAYNEQF | TRBJ2-1 | TRBV20-1
ASSLERGRTDTQY | TRBJ2-3 | TRBV7-9
ASSQDVRNTEAF | TRBJ1-1 | TRBV14
ASSYLSGANVLT | TRBJ2-6 | TRBV28
SGAGGRGRDEAF | TRBJ1-1 | TRBV29-1
SAIRGYNSPLH | TRBJ1-6 | TRBV20-1
ASSSRASTDTQY | TRBJ2-3 | TRBV7-9
ASTGRTGPLKGYGYT | TRBJ1-2 | TRBV6-1
ASSLSYNSGANVLT | TRBJ2-6 | TRBV11-2